This TCR beta chain was captured in a study of CD8+ T cells in alopecia areata. Whole-study context: For the treated group, dosing was oral tofacitinib at 5 to 10 mg twice daily. Points from the study as a whole: Normal skin's resident alphabeta T cells are sequenced alongside lesional scalp T cells.

Stated treatment: oral pan-JAK inhibitor, 5-10 mg twice daily. TCR sequencing used cDNA made by reverse transcription of extracted RNA. Profiled with immunoSEQ multiplex PCR; TCRdb holds only in-frame clones, not every one. The table lists over 250,000 clones, 60% of them singletons. Germline trimming cut 1 base from V and 1 base from J; bases unmatched to any gene: 5. This CDR3 contains 16 residues. Germline V gives CDR1 SGHRS, CDR2 YFSETQ. Comment on this clone: Its antigen is still unknown.

This clonotype was obtained from a human donor with alopecia areata. This chain connects TRBV5-1 to TRBJ2-3; 8 nucleotides agree with TRBD2. The specimen comprised CD4+ T cells sorted from blood, sampled at approximately week 52, from a patient treated with tofacitinib. CDR3 nucleotides: TGCGCCAGCAGCTTGAAGACGGGGGGGCGCACAGATACGCAGTATTTT. This gives the protein CASSLKTGGRTDTQYF.